This T cell receptor beta chain was sequenced during a study of blood T cell repertoires in COVID-19. Study-level information: COVID-19 samples from acute and convalescent phases originated in the United States, Italy and Spain.

Unmatched junction bases numbered 7, after V lost 2 bases and J lost 4 bases. Germline V lookup: CDR1 SGHTA, CDR2 FQGNSA. The CDR3 totals 15 residues. In the original analysis: Amplified reference gene primers provided the basis for estimating nucleated cell counts. Repertoires were generated with immunoSEQ multiplex PCR, while TCRdb's copy carries only in-frame clones and drops some. That table gives V, J and clone size, and the DNA gave D and trimming. The sample holds 150,000 or so clones, 80% to 90% seen once. The chain employs TRBV7-2 and TRBJ2-7; 8 positions agree with TRBD2. Sequencing input: peripheral blood. This receptor was taken from a man younger than 30 with COVID-19, enrolled during active disease. The CDR3 bases are TGTGCCAGCAGCTTAAGTATCGGGGGGGAATACGAGCAGTACTTC. It yields the protein CASSLSIGGEYEQYF.